This T cell receptor (beta chain) was recovered during a study of Ad26.COV2.S vaccination and SARS-CoV-2 variants (dated by TCRdb to the early 2020s). A note on the overall study: Vaccine-arm donors were drawn from COV1001, a multicentre, randomized, double-blind, placebo-controlled phase I-IIa trial of Ad26.COV2.S in healthy adults. Blinding of investigators to trial group allocation was maintained during experiments and outcome assessment. A total of roughly 32 samples were included in the TCR-sequenced set, comprising around 20 Ad26.COV2.S vaccine recipients, 5 placebo recipients and 8 SARS-CoV-2 convalescent individuals. Trial participants were randomized into five groups of five, in which low-dose or high-dose Ad26.COV2.S was given once or twice, or placebo was given on both occasions. Ad26.COV2.S was given intramuscularly at 5x10^10 or 1x10^11 viral particles, as a single shot or as two shots 56 days apart. Sequencing of the TCRbeta repertoire served to evaluate the specificity and breadth of SARS-CoV-2-reactive T cell receptors following Ad26.COV2.S vaccination. Broad study findings and their caveats: Vaccine and placebo recipients had similar non-spike TCR breadth, a finding consistent with the vaccine containing only spike. The authors noted that total T cell responses may have been underestimated by the TCR breadth and depth analyses. Higher spike-specific TCR breadth was observed in Ad26.COV2.S recipients than in placebo recipients (P = 0.0014). Comparing responses between vaccine doses or regimens was not something the study was powered to do. After vaccination, substantial breadth of spike-specific CD8+ and CD4+ T cell responses was reported.

On this clone itself: Its antigen remains unidentified. Qualities for individual bases were not recorded, and no much larger clone is one base off. The same CDR3 also results from other DNA sequences found in this sample.

Based on the germline V gene, the CDR1 and CDR2 sequences are SGHTA and FQGNSA. V is reduced by 1 base and J by 1 base, leaving a spacing of 7 bases between them. The CDR3 goes from the cysteine to the phenylalanine over 14 residues. Only the CDR3 DNA is retained, 42 bases long and in frame from the first base. Sample treatment or condition, as interpreted from the label and publication: roughly 20 received Ad26.COV2.S at low or high dose, single or two shots; 5 received placebo; per-sample allocation not given. For vaccine and placebo recipients, repertoires were sequenced using samples collected on day 63 after the first injection. Cohort 1b enrolled 25 adults aged 18-55 years at a single site in Boston, USA, between 29 July and 7 August 2020. Ad26.COV2.S consisted of a replication-incompetent adenovirus type 26 vector by which a prefusion-stabilized SARS-CoV-2 spike protein from the original Wuhan strain was expressed.

The immunoSEQ Assay was the method used to sequence TCRbeta CDR3 regions. After extraction, genomic DNA underwent amplification by bias-controlled multiplex PCR, followed by high-throughput sequencing. Per the authors' processing: To quantify the absolute abundance of every unique TCRbeta CDR3 region, sequences were collapsed and filtered. Usable DNA was measured by amplifying reference genes present in all nucleated cells, and TCRbeta template counts were normalized to that usable DNA to estimate T cell fraction. Repertoire TCRs were annotated as SARS-CoV-2-specific when V gene, CDR3 amino acid sequence and J gene were exactly matched to a known reactive TCR set. MIRA supplied the reference SARS-CoV-2 TCR set, which was filtered for enrichment in COVID-19-positive ImmuneCODE repertoires so that public or cross-reactive TCRs were removed. Drawing on the MIRA antigens, annotated TCRs were analysed further at the level of specific ORF or position within ORF. Depth was the summed frequency of annotated unique rearrangements, while breadth was defined as annotated unique rearrangements over total unique productive rearrangements. TCR breadth was compared between groups using two-sided Wilcoxon rank-sum tests. This is the immuneACCESS table as TCRdb keeps it, with only in-frame sequences that have V and J called. A part of the clones is gone; compared with another copy, unresolved V genes explain less than half, and the rest is unexplained. V, J and clone size are taken as reported in that table, and D and trimming were inferred from the DNA itself. This sample holds about 390,000 clones; about nine tenths were observed only once. Roughly 3.2% of the sample goes to the ten largest clones.

The sequence links TRBV7-2 to TRBJ1-1, and the D gene may be TRBD1, 5 bases matching. The sample in question was peripheral blood, obtained in a trial of Ad26.COV2.S vaccine versus placebo. This sequence was found in a person aged 18-60 years who received the Ad26.COV2.S COVID-19 vaccine or a placebo. The encoded CDR3 is CASSLGGQNTEAFF. Here is the DNA: TGTGCCAGCAGCTTAGGAGGACAGAACACTGAAGCTTTCTTT.